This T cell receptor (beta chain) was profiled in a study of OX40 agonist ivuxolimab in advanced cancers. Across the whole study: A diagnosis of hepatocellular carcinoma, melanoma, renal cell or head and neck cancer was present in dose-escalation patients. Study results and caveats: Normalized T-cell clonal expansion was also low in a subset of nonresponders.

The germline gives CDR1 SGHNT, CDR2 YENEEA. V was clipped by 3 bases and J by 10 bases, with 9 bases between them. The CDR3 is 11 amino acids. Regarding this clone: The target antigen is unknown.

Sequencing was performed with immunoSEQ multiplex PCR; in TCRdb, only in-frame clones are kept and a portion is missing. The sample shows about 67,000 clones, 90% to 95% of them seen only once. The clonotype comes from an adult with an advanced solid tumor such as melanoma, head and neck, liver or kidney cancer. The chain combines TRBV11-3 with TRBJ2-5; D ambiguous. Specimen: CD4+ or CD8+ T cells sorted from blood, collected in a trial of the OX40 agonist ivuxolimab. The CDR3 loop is CASSFGHYQYF. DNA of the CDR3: TGTGCCAGCAGCTTTGGCCACTACCAGTACTTC.